This TCR beta chain derives from a study of vaccination effects on CD4 cells after COVID-19. The CDR3 totals 16 residues. Germline V gene sequence: CDR1 SGHRS, CDR2 YFSETQ. Trimming took off 3 bases at V and 0 bases at J, with 12 bases between the two ends. TCRdb's table, derived via immunoSEQ multiplex PCR, lists solely in-frame clones and lacks some. This table has about 68,000 clones, about four fifths appearing once. After expansion with viral peptide pools in the ViraFEST assay, antigen-specific CD4+ T cells were sequenced. Upon completion of about ten days in culture, CD4+ T cells were isolated. Each vaccine recipient was nucleocapsid antibody negative and had no prior SARS-CoV-2 infection. It was on days 3 and 7 that half the medium was replaced with IL-2 medium. A word on this clone: The antigen is not known.

The clonotype comes from a human donor who received a COVID-19 vaccine. Material: CD4+ T cells from PBMCs cultured with SARS-CoV-2 spike peptides, obtained before COVID-19 vaccination. V usage is TRBV5-1 and J usage is TRBJ2-2; the D gene could be TRBD1 or TRBD2 (6 bases each). CDR3: CASSSYREANTGELFF. The CDR3 DNA reads TGCGCCAGCAGCTCGTACAGGGAGGCGAACACCGGGGAGCTGTTTTTT.